The 24 T cell receptor beta chains given below trace back to one sample, sequenced in a study of control samples from healthy donors and cancer patients. The table came from immunoSEQ multiplex PCR; TCRdb's copy has only in-frame clones and leaves some out. In the table there are around 85,000 clones, about 89% of which are singletons. Material for sequencing was blood. All receptors come from a woman in her sixties in good health.

The chain uses TRBV19 and TRBJ1-1, with D uncertain. The CDR3 has 17 residues. V lost 1 base to trimming and J lost 5 bases, with 20 bases between them. Germline loops: CDR1 LNHDA, CDR2 SQIVND (reference sequence). CDR3 in DNA: TGTGCCAGTAGTATAGCGGGAATTTTGGGCCTTGGAACTGAAGCTTTCTTT. Its protein product is CASSIAGILGLGTEAFF.

The chain has TRBV10-1 and TRBJ1-6; no firm D call. V shed 6 bases and J shed 10 bases, with 22 bases lying between them. Per the germline V gene, CDR1 is WNHNN and CDR2 is SYGVQD (reference sequence). The CDR3 totals 16 residues. CDR3 DNA sequence: TGCGCCAGCAGCCTAGATAGGGTTTTTCCGATCTCACCCCTCCACTTT. As protein: CASSLDRVFPISPLHF.

The V and J genes are TRBV2 and TRBJ2-7; D is uncertain. There are 11 residues in the CDR3. CDR1 and CDR2 (germline): SNHLY, FYNNEI. Trimming removed 4 bases at V and 7 bases at J, with 8 bases between. The CDR3 loop reads CASSVAAEQYF. The CDR3 DNA is TGTGCCAGCAGTGTGGCTGCGGAGCAGTACTTC.

The chain uses TRBV6-6 and TRBJ2-7, with 10 bases fitting TRBD1. The trim removed 6 bases at V and 3 bases at J, leaving 5 bases unmatched. The CDR3 extends over 14 amino acids. Germline lookup yields CDR1 MNHNY and CDR2 SVGAGI (reference sequence). Here the CDR3 DNA reads TGTGCCAGCAGGATGGGACAGGGGTTCTACGAGCAGTACTTC. Encoded protein: CASRMGQGFYEQYF.

The CDR3 DNA is TGTGCCAGCAGTGAAGTTGGGCTGAGCAGGGTCTCCTACGAGCAGTACTTC. Translation: CASSEVGLSRVSYEQYF. This chain links TRBV6-1 with TRBJ2-7, with D perhaps TRBD1 (5 bases). Between the trimmed V and J ends, which lost 1 base and 0 bases, there was a span of 16 bases. The CDR3 covers 17 residues. Germline-derived CDR1 and CDR2 are MNHNS and SASEGT.

A single count supports this clone. This sequence joins TRBV6-2 or TRBV6-3 and TRBJ2-7; unclear D gene. This CDR3 spans 14 amino acids. Deletions cut 4 bases from V and 0 bases from J, with 10 bases between. CDR1 is MNHEY and CDR2 is SVGEGT in the germline V gene. CDR3 sequence: CASSLWGSSYEQYF. The CDR3 nucleotides are TGTGCCAGCAGTTTATGGGGATCCTCCTACGAGCAGTACTTC.

V gene TRBV7-9 combines with J gene TRBJ1-4; D is possibly TRBD1 (5 bases). CDR1 and CDR2 from the germline V gene are SEHNR and FQNEAQ (reference sequence). Trimming pared 1 base from V and 11 bases from J, leaving 14 bases between. This CDR3 contains 14 residues. CDR3 region: CASSLDRPPSKLFF. The CDR3 DNA sequence: TGTGCCAGCAGCTTAGACAGGCCTCCCTCCAAACTGTTTTTT.

The J gene is TRBJ1-5, the V gene TRBV28, with TRBD1 matching 7 bases. CDR3 length: 15 amino acids. The germline V gene encodes CDR1 MDHEN and CDR2 SYDVKM. After removal of 10 bases from V and 4 bases from J, the junction contained 13 bases not matched to a gene. The CDR3, as DNA: TGTGCCACCACCTCTCAGGGGGTCGGGAATCAGCCCCAGCATTTT. It translates to CATTSQGVGNQPQHF.

For this clone: At the DNA level, this CDR3 is encoded by other sequences in the same sample as well. The chain recombines TRBV4-1 with TRBJ2-3, with D perhaps matching TRBD1 (5 bases). V was shortened by 1 base and J by 3 bases, with 17 bases between the two germline ends. CDR1 is MGHRA, CDR2 YSYEKL, per germline. This CDR3 comprises 17 residues. CDR3 in DNA: TGCGCCAGCAGCCAAGGGCTCCTAAGACAGCTAACAGATACGCAGTATTTT. Translated: CASSQGLLRQLTDTQYF.

This chain links TRBV19 with TRBJ1-2; 7 bases map to TRBD1. The CDR3 is 17 residues long. Germline V gene data show CDR1 as LNHDA and CDR2 as SQIVND (reference sequence). J was trimmed by 5 bases and V by 7 bases; bases with no gene match: 19. The CDR3 loop reads CASTKTLLGGRSYGYTF. In DNA, the CDR3 is TGTGCCAGTACTAAGACCCTCTTAGGGGGCAGGAGTTATGGCTACACCTTC.

The chain has TRBV6-1 and TRBJ1-2; weak D call: TRBD1 (6 bases). V dropped 0 bases and J dropped 3 bases, with 8 bases sitting between them. This CDR3 has 14 amino acids. Germline V gene lookup returns CDR1 MNHNS and CDR2 SASEGT. The CDR3 DNA sequence: TGTGCCAGCAGTGAAGCGGCAGGGGACTATGGCTACACCTTC. Translated, it gives CASSEAAGDYGYTF.

CDR3 coding DNA: TGTGCCACCAGTGTGGCAGGACTAGCGGGGGACACAGATACGCAGTATTTT. It is translated as CATSVAGLAGDTDTQYF. The J gene is TRBJ2-3, the V gene TRBV24-1; 13 nucleotides line up with TRBD2. J was trimmed by 2 bases and V by 5 bases; bases with no gene match: 6. This CDR3 contains 17 residues. Germline assignment: CDR1 KGHDR and CDR2 SFDVKD.

The chain links TRBV10-3 to TRBJ1-1; possibly TRBD1 for D (6 bases). V shed 8 bases and J shed 1 base, with 8 bases lying between them. CDR3 length: 12 amino acids. CDR1 ENHRY and CDR2 SYGVKD come from the germline V gene. The CDR3 DNA sequence: TGTGCCATCCGGACAGCGAACACTGAAGCTTTCTTT. It translates to CAIRTANTEAFF.

This clone was seen once. One end of the junction is discordant with germline, which a read error may explain. This chain joins TRBV19 and TRBJ2-1, with 9 positions matching TRBD2. CDR1 is LNHDA, CDR2 SQIVND, per germline (reference sequence). There are 16 residues in the CDR3. CDR3 coding DNA: TGTGCCCGTAGTGCCCGTGGGGCGGGGGGGCCTTATGAGCAGTTCTTC. It is translated as CARSARGAGGPYEQFF.

The gene calls are TRBV28 and TRBJ2-7, with D perhaps assigned TRBD1 or TRBD2 (5 bases each). The ends were cut back, 9 bases at V and 6 bases at J, with 15 bases in the middle. The germline V gene encodes CDR1 MDHEN and CDR2 SYDVKM. The CDR3 is 12 residues long. CDR3: CARDWGLREQYF. In DNA form, the CDR3 reads TGTGCCAGGGACTGGGGCCTACGCGAGCAGTACTTC.

This clone is labeled as medium-sized (0.01 to 0.1%). The chain employs TRBV6-1 and TRBJ1-5, with D possibly being TRBD1 (6 bases). Deletions cut 3 bases from V and 11 bases from J, with 20 bases between. This CDR3 has 15 residues. CDR1 MNHNS and CDR2 SASEGT come from the germline V gene. This CDR3 reads CASSDSVGAATAQHF. DNA for the CDR3: TGTGCCAGCAGTGATTCTGTGGGGGCAGCGACAGCCCAGCATTTT.

This rearrangement joins TRBV7-9 to TRBJ2-1, with unresolved D. Deletions cut 4 bases from V and 0 bases from J, with 13 bases between. The CDR3 is made up of 16 amino acids. CDR1 and CDR2 (germline): SEHNR, FQNEAQ (reference sequence). The DNA for the CDR3 is TGTGCCAGCAGCTCGCCGAAGGCTACCTCCTACAATGAGCAGTTCTTC. It codes for CASSSPKATSYNEQFF.

The chain is built from TRBV3-1 (or the pseudogene TRBV3-2) and TRBJ2-2; 8 bases are a match to TRBD1. Germline lookup yields CDR1 LGHDT and CDR2 YNNKEL (reference sequence). J was trimmed by 2 bases and V by 6 bases; bases with no gene match: 2. The CDR3 has 14 residues. CDR3 sequence: CASRTGVNTGELFF. DNA of the CDR3: TGTGCCAGCAGGACAGGGGTCAACACCGGGGAGCTGTTTTTT.

With respect to this clone: The junction departs from germline at one end; a sequencing error may be responsible. The chain carries TRBV23-1 and TRBJ2-5, with 9 bases identical to TRBD2. TRBV23-1 is an open reading frame, and its role is uncertain. The CDR3 has 16 residues. CDR3 DNA sequence: TGCGCCAGCGGTCAAACCTACGGCGGGAGGGAAGAGACCCAGTACTTC. Translated: CASGQTYGGREETQYF.

The chain has TRBV4-1 and TRBJ2-7, with D maybe TRBD2 (6 bases). Trimming stripped 6 bases from V and 0 bases from J, with 15 bases between. This CDR3 has 15 amino acids. Per germline, CDR1 MGHRA and CDR2 YSYEKL. The CDR3 nucleotides are TGCGCCAGCAGACCCTCCGCGGGACCCTCCTACGAGCAGTACTTC. It translates to CASRPSAGPSYEQYF.

With regard to this clone: Germline is not matched at one junction end, which may reflect a read error. The sample has other DNA sequences that encode this CDR3 too. The chain joins TRBV7-2 to TRBJ2-7, with D possibly TRBD1 on 5 matching bases. Per the germline V gene, CDR1 is SGHTA and CDR2 is FQGNSA. The CDR3 consists of 12 residues. The CDR3 DNA is TGTGCCAGCAGACAGGATCCCTACGAGCAATACTTC. This translates into CASRQDPYEQYF.

The chain links TRBV28 to TRBJ2-7; TRBD1 aligns across 9 bases. Trimming cost V 11 bases and J 5 bases; bases outside gene matches: 16. CDR3 length: 15 amino acids. CDR1 MDHEN and CDR2 SYDVKM come from the germline V gene. The CDR3 region is CASSTPGTGSNEQYF. The CDR3 bases are TGTGCCTCCTCCACCCCCGGGACAGGGTCCAACGAGCAGTACTTC.

The chain couples TRBV2 to TRBJ1-4; possibly TRBD1 for D (6 bases). This CDR3 comprises 16 residues. Germline V gene data show CDR1 as SNHLY and CDR2 as FYNNEI. Trimming stripped 4 bases from V and 5 bases from J, with 17 bases between. This CDR3 is CASSGSSGQPNEKLFF. The CDR3 nucleotides are TGTGCCAGCAGTGGAAGCTCCGGACAGCCGAATGAAAAACTGTTTTTT.

The chain recombines TRBV7-6 with TRBJ2-7, with 7 nucleotides matching TRBD2. Germline-derived CDR1 and CDR2 are SGHVS and FNYEAQ. The CDR3 is made up of 13 amino acids. The V segment lost 2 bases and the J segment 4 bases; nucleotides outside the gene matches: 2. The CDR3 DNA sequence: TGTGCCAGCAGCTTAAGGCGGGAGTACGAGCAGTACTTC. It codes for CASSLRREYEQYF.